This note documents a single T cell receptor beta chain sequence. Antigen specificity is unknown. These data originate in a study of response to subunit inactivated influenza vaccine. Study conclusions and caveats: Each seasonal influenza vaccination, the authors suggested, recruits few new T cells.

This CDR3 has 15 amino acids. V lost 5 bases and J lost 6, with 17 bases in between. The germline CDR1 and CDR2 sequences are LNHDA and SQIVND (reference sequence). Using its own MiXCR run on the RT-PCR reads, TCRdb lists one record per CDR3 protein. The sample has a few hundred thousand distinct CDR3 sequences; roughly 15% are singletons. The specimen was PBMCs from blood, collected less than 13 days after vaccination. The clonotype comes from a man aged 50-60 years who received an inactivated influenza vaccine. The genes are TRBV19 and TRBJ2-1; TRBD1 or TRBD2 may be the D gene (5 bases each). The CDR3 protein is CASSPPGRHLNEQFF. CDR3 bases: TGTGCCAGTAGTCCACCGGGACGACACCTCAATGAGCAGTTCTTC. The full variable domain, with the rest looked up from reference TRBV19 and TRBJ2-1, is DGGITQSPKYLFRKEGQNVTLSCEQNLNHDAMYWYRQDPGQGLRLIYYSQIVNDFQKGDIAEGYSVSREKKESFPLTVTSAQKNPTAFYLCASSPPGRHLNEQFFGPGTRLTVL.